Listed below are T cell receptor beta chains from one sample, sequenced in a study of T cells after yellow fever vaccination. TCRdb used MiXCR to reprocess the 5' RACE reads, holding one entry per CDR3 protein. The sample consists of 300,000 to 400,000 distinct CDR3 sequences, over 8% of them appearing once. This sample comprised PBMCs, obtained on the day of the first yellow fever vaccination. These receptors were taken from a man aged 18 to 29 who received the YFV17D yellow fever vaccine. Both conserved end residues are part of each CDR3. Each record gives: clone size, V gene, J gene, D gene, CDR3 DNA, CDR3 protein. The D gene is left open where the match is weak. The size of a clone is reported for some rows only, either as once, few or many, or as a class for expanded clones.

many	TRBV27	TRBJ2-7	TRBD1	TGTGCCAGCGCTTTTACTTCCGGGACAGGGGGAGGCGAGCAGTACTTC	CASAFTSGTGGGEQYF
NA	TRBV4-1	TRBJ2-1	NA	TGCGCCAGCAGCCAAGGCGCGGGCGGCGTCGGGGGCAATGAGCAGTTCTTC	CASSQGAGGVGGNEQFF
few	TRBV6-6	TRBJ2-7	NA	TGTGCCAGCACCACAGGGAGCTCCTACGAGCAGTACTTC	CASTTGSSYEQYF
few	TRBV10-3	TRBJ1-3	NA	TGTGCCATCAGTGAGTCTAACGTCTCTGGAAACACCATATATTTT	CAISESNVSGNTIYF
NA	TRBV4-1	TRBJ1-4	NA	TGCGCCAGCAGCCAAGACTGGTTCGGGCCGGCTAATGAAAAACTGTTTTTT	CASSQDWFGPANEKLFF
NA	TRBV4-3	TRBJ1-1	NA	TGCGCCAGCAGCCAAGATGAGGGAGGGAGTACTGAAGCTTTCTTT	CASSQDEGGSTEAFF
NA	TRBV20-1	TRBJ2-5	TRBD2	TGCAGTGAACTAGCGAACCAAGAGACCCAGTACTTC	CSELANQETQYF
few	TRBV29-1	TRBJ2-5	NA	TGCAGCGTTGGGGCAGGGTGGGAGACCCAGTACTTC	CSVGAGWETQYF
many	TRBV7-9	TRBJ1-5	NA	TGTGCCAGCAGCTTAGGTGGCAGAAATCAGCCCCAGCATTTT	CASSLGGRNQPQHF
NA	TRBV14	TRBJ1-2	TRBD1	TGTGCCAGCAGCCAAAGGACAGGGGGAATCTATGGCTACACCTTC	CASSQRTGGIYGYTF
few	TRBV6-1	TRBJ1-6	TRBD1	TGTGCCAGCAATCCGCGGGACAGTTATAATTCACCCCTCCACTTT	CASNPRDSYNSPLHF
NA	TRBV6-2/TRBV6-3	TRBJ2-5	TRBD1	TGTGCCAGCGGACAGGGCCTGTGGGAGACCCAGTACTTC	CASGQGLWETQYF
many	TRBV7-8	TRBJ1-1	NA	TGTGCCAGCCTCACAGGGTCTTTCCCGACTGAAGCTTTCTTT	CASLTGSFPTEAFF
NA	TRBV12-5	TRBJ2-2	NA	TGTGCTAGCCGGAGGGAAGCGGTGTCCGGGGAGCTGTTTTTT	CASRREAVSGELFF
many	TRBV7-2	TRBJ2-2	NA	TGTGCCAGCAGCTTGGATCGGGCCTCAGGGGAGCTGTTTTTT	CASSLDRASGELFF
many	TRBV11-2	TRBJ2-3	TRBD2	TGTGCCAGCAGGCAAAAGCGGGGGGCCACAGATACGCAGTATTTT	CASRQKRGATDTQYF
few	TRBV20-1	TRBJ2-2	NA	TGCAGTGCTAGAAGGGCGTGGGACACCGGGGAGCTGTTTTTT	CSARRAWDTGELFF
few	TRBV6-5	TRBJ2-1	NA	TGTGCCAGCAGTTACTCTGCCCCGATCCAAGAGCAGTTCTTC	CASSYSAPIQEQFF
NA	TRBV5-4	TRBJ2-7	NA	TGTGCCAGCAGCTTCGACTCATACGAGCAGTACTTC	CASSFDSYEQYF
few	TRBV5-1	TRBJ2-1	TRBD2	TGCGCCAGCAGCTGGCTGTCCCTAGCGGGGGGCCTACTCGGACGCTCCTACAATGAGCAGTTCTTC	CASSWLSLAGGLLGRSYNEQFF
many	TRBV6-2/TRBV6-3	TRBJ2-1	TRBD1	TGTGCCAGCAGTACCCGACAGGGAAGGGTCGGTGAGCAGTTCTTC	CASSTRQGRVGEQFF
many	TRBV5-1	TRBJ2-7	TRBD2	TGCGCCAGCAGCTCTAGCGGGGCCTACGAGCAGTACTTC	CASSSSGAYEQYF
NA	TRBV20-1	TRBJ1-2	NA	TGCAGTGCTAGTTACCACTATGGCTACACCTTC	CSASYHYGYTF
many	TRBV7-8	TRBJ1-2	NA	TGTGCCAGCAGCTTAGAGCCAAGCTATGGCTACACCTTC	CASSLEPSYGYTF
NA	TRBV7-8	TRBJ2-1	NA	TGTGCCAGCAGCTCAATAGTGTGGGATGAGCAGTTCTTC	CASSSIVWDEQFF
NA	TRBV5-1	TRBJ1-1	NA	TGCGCCAGCGCTAACACACAGGGCGGGAACACTGAAGCTTTCTTT	CASANTQGGNTEAFF
many	TRBV29-1	TRBJ2-1	NA	TGCAGCGTTGTAAAGAACAACAATGAGCAGTTCTTC	CSVVKNNNEQFF
many	TRBV9	TRBJ2-3	TRBD2	TGTGCCAGCAGCGAGACCGGACTAGCAACGTACACAGATACGCAGTATTTT	CASSETGLATYTDTQYF
many	TRBV5-1	TRBJ1-4	NA	TGCGCCAGCAGCTTGGCCCCTGTAGGGTCTAATGAAAAACTGTTTTTT	CASSLAPVGSNEKLFF
few	TRBV20-1	TRBJ1-2	NA	TGCAGTGCTAGAGACCCCGGGCAGGGCGGCGGCGGCTACACCTTC	CSARDPGQGGGGYTF
few	TRBV18	TRBJ2-7	TRBD1	TGTGCCAGCTCACCGATCCCCGAGACAGGGTCAAGAAACGAGCAGTACTTC	CASSPIPETGSRNEQYF
once	TRBV15	TRBJ2-3	TRBD2	TGTGCCACCAGCGGAACCGACAGCGGGGCGACAGATACGCAGTATTTT	CATSGTDSGATDTQYF
NA	TRBV2	TRBJ2-1	TRBD2	TGTGCCAGCAGTGAAGCGCGGGCGGGGGGGGTCTCTGAGCAGTTCTTC	CASSEARAGGVSEQFF
NA	TRBV6-5	TRBJ1-1	NA	TGTGCCAGCAGTTACGGGGGCGCGGGAAACACTGAAGCTTTCTTT	CASSYGGAGNTEAFF
NA	TRBV18	TRBJ2-1	TRBD2	TGTGCCAGCTCACCTCCGGGACTAGCGAAGTACAATGAGCAGTTCTTC	CASSPPGLAKYNEQFF
NA	TRBV7-9	TRBJ1-1	NA	TGTGCCAGCAGCCCGCAAGCTTTCTTT	CASSPQAFF
many	TRBV7-9	TRBJ2-5	TRBD2	TGTGCCAGCAGCCCCCCGGGGGGAGAGACCCAGTACTTC	CASSPPGGETQYF
few	TRBV10-3	TRBJ2-1	NA	TGTGCCATCAGGGAGGACAACTACAATGAGCAGTTCTTC	CAIREDNYNEQFF
NA	TRBV7-9	TRBJ2-3	NA	TGTGCCAGCAGCTTCGTACTTCCAAGCACAGATACGCAGTATTTT	CASSFVLPSTDTQYF
few	TRBV7-8	TRBJ1-1	TRBD1	TGTGCCAGCAGCTTAGTTCGTGGCAGGGGGCCCGACACTGAAGCTTTCTTT	CASSLVRGRGPDTEAFF
few	TRBV11-2	TRBJ2-3	TRBD2	TGTGCCAGCAGCTTCGGGGGGGCCGTCACAGATACGCAGTATTTT	CASSFGGAVTDTQYF
many	TRBV12-3/TRBV12-4	TRBJ2-7	NA	TGTGCCAGCAGCCCCTCACAGGGTTACGAGCAGTACTTC	CASSPSQGYEQYF
few	TRBV4-3	TRBJ2-5	TRBD2	TGCGCCAGCAGCTTAGGACTAGCGGGGGGCCTCCAAGAGACCCAGTACTTC	CASSLGLAGGLQETQYF
NA	TRBV27	TRBJ2-3	NA	TGTGCCAGCAGTTCTCCTACGGCTAGCACAGATACGCAGTATTTT	CASSSPTASTDTQYF
NA	TRBV4-1	TRBJ2-3	TRBD1	TGCGCCAGCAGCCAAGAGGGGACAGGGCTATCATCGGGCACAGATACGCAGTATTTT	CASSQEGTGLSSGTDTQYF
NA	TRBV5-1	TRBJ2-7	TRBD1	TGCGCCAGCAGCTCGGGACAGAACTACGAGCAGTACTTC	CASSSGQNYEQYF